Listed below are T cell receptor beta chains from one sample, sequenced in a study of blood T cell repertoires in COVID-19. This table comes from immunoSEQ multiplex PCR, and its TCRdb copy is limited to in-frame clones, with some not included. The sample consists of fewer than 300,000 clones, more than 75% of them appearing once. The sample was peripheral blood. The receptor source for this set is a woman in her thirties or forties who had recovered from COVID-19. CDR3s leave out the opening cysteine and the closing phenylalanine or tryptophan. The D gene is left open where the match is weak.

D gene	V gene	J gene	CDR3 protein
NA	TRBV6-2/TRBV6-3	TRBJ1-2	ASSYVGRNYGYT
TRBD1	TRBV4-2	TRBJ1-6	ASSQGDRVGNSPLH
TRBD1	TRBV11-3	TRBJ1-4	ASRGPGQEKLF
NA	TRBV11-2	TRBJ1-6	ATTPGGSYNSPLH
NA	TRBV2	TRBJ2-1	ASSEVWAPRGLYNEQF
NA	TRBV2	TRBJ1-1	ASSEVVGGGTEAF
NA	TRBV19	TRBJ2-1	ASSIQGGRNYNEQF
TRBD2	TRBV10-3	TRBJ2-1	AISPGLAGVGQF
NA	TRBV18	TRBJ2-3	ASSPWRLDTQY
TRBD1	TRBV7-2	TRBJ1-2	ASSFGGQGAHGYT
TRBD2	TRBV6-5	TRBJ2-1	ASSYLGLAGVDEQF
NA	TRBV27	TRBJ1-5	ASSLLGGASNQPQH
TRBD2	TRBV14	TRBJ2-5	ASSQESRLAGAQETQY
NA	TRBV24-1	TRBJ2-3	ATSDPTRFGADTQY
NA	TRBV4-1	TRBJ1-5	ASSPTLEYQPQH
NA	TRBV6-5	TRBJ2-7	ASSPRGNLYEQY
NA	TRBV6-1	TRBJ1-2	ASSEGRAYGYT
NA	TRBV4-3	TRBJ1-1	ASSHDSVTEAF
NA	TRBV28	TRBJ1-1	ASSLLGGNTEAF
TRBD1	TRBV30	TRBJ1-5	AWSAQGAQPQH
TRBD1	TRBV5-6	TRBJ2-2	ASSLTDRVAGELF
TRBD1	TRBV4-1	TRBJ1-3	ASSQRGDRGSGNTIY
NA	TRBV15	TRBJ1-4	ATSETGSNEKLF
NA	TRBV11-2	TRBJ2-1	ASSRLAVDYNEQF
NA	TRBV7-2	TRBJ1-3	ASSLVGGTVLNTIY
TRBD1	TRBV10-2	TRBJ1-5	ASRRQGPGNQPQH
TRBD2	TRBV19	TRBJ2-2	ASSPQREITGELF
NA	TRBV30	TRBJ2-5	AWAVLASTQY
NA	TRBV5-6	TRBJ2-2	ASSLGPEGTGELF
NA	TRBV19	TRBJ1-5	ASTPTGSQPQH
NA	TRBV7-2	TRBJ1-1	ASSLGRTEAF
NA	TRBV3-1/TRBV3-2	TRBJ2-5	ASSHSGNRQETQY
TRBD2	TRBV5-1	TRBJ2-3	ASSPGTSGSLTDTQY
TRBD1	TRBV5-6	TRBJ1-5	ASSLGPPGQGWGEPQH
NA	TRBV19	TRBJ2-1	ASSIPGTNNEQF
TRBD1	TRBV5-6	TRBJ1-2	ASSRGGGYGYT
NA	TRBV30	TRBJ1-4	AWSVGFGAEKLF
TRBD1	TRBV5-4	TRBJ1-2	ASSSDRVGGYT
NA	TRBV7-9	TRBJ1-1	ASSLAEVQRAEAF
NA	TRBV6-2/TRBV6-3	TRBJ1-5	ASSYSIRSGTLSPGQPQH
TRBD2	TRBV3-1/TRBV3-2	TRBJ2-7	ASSLGLAGPYEQY
TRBD1	TRBV5-1	TRBJ1-1	ASSAGDRPATEAF
TRBD1	TRBV6-5	TRBJ2-7	ASSRGTYEQY
NA	TRBV29-1	TRBJ2-3	SVGHLDTDTQY
NA	TRBV6-2/TRBV6-3	TRBJ1-5	ASSYDRGWNQPQH
NA	TRBV7-9	TRBJ2-7	ASSLGLPGPGLYEQY
TRBD2	TRBV5-1	TRBJ2-7	ASSFGSGAYYEQY
TRBD1	TRBV30	TRBJ1-2	AWTGRSGRGLHGYT
NA	TRBV18	TRBJ1-2	ASSPLGGSYGYT
TRBD1	TRBV19	TRBJ1-1	ASSNPGGVGTEAF
TRBD1	TRBV7-2	TRBJ2-1	ASSLGTGTYNEQF